Shown below are 9 T cell receptor beta chains from a single sample sequenced in a study of blood T cell repertoires in COVID-19. This table comes from immunoSEQ multiplex PCR, and its TCRdb copy is limited to in-frame clones, with some not included. The sample gives 130,000 or so clones, more than 80% of which show up once; around a quarter is in the top ten. Sequencing was performed on peripheral blood. The source is a man aged 70 or older with active or convalescent COVID-19.

This clone showed up just a few times. The rearrangement joins TRBV28 to TRBJ2-7, with D unclear. Trimming took 4 bases from V and 4 from J, leaving 11 bases between them. Germline CDR1 and CDR2: MDHEN and SYDVKM. The CDR3 spans 13 residues. The CDR3, as DNA: TGTGCCAGCAGTTCATCGACACAGTACGAGCAGTACTTC. It is translated as CASSSSTQYEQYF.

This chain uses TRBV6-5 with TRBJ1-5; possibly TRBD1 for D (5 bases). Trimming pared 2 bases from V and 0 bases from J, leaving 8 bases between. Germline loops: CDR1 MNHEY, CDR2 SVGAGI. The CDR3 has 15 amino acids. The CDR3 coding sequence is TGTGCCAGCAGTTACAGGACAAATAGCAATCAGCCCCAGCATTTT. Protein product: CASSYRTNSNQPQHF.

The rearrangement uses TRBV7-2 and TRBJ1-1, with D hard to call. Per the germline V gene, CDR1 is SGHTA and CDR2 is FQGNSA. This CDR3 is built from 13 residues. V lost 2 bases and J lost 1, with 5 bases in between. CDR3 protein: CASSLNRNTEAFF. In nucleotides, the CDR3 is TGTGCCAGCAGCTTAAATAGGAACACTGAAGCTTTCTTT.

The gene calls are TRBV7-2 and TRBJ1-3; D may be TRBD1 (5 bases). Trimming cost V 1 base and J 2 bases, with 9 bases left between them. Germline values: CDR1 SGHTA, CDR2 FQGNSA. The CDR3 has 15 residues. CDR3 sequence reads: CASSLEAGPGNTIYF. The CDR3 DNA reads as TGTGCCAGCAGCTTAGAGGCAGGGCCTGGAAACACCATATATTTT.

V gene TRBV2 combines with J gene TRBJ1-1; 9 bases are a match to TRBD1. The CDR3 extends over 17 amino acids. V lost 3 bases to trimming and J lost 0 bases; unmatched junction nucleotides: 8. Germline loops: CDR1 SNHLY, CDR2 FYNNEI. CDR3 loop: CASSDSGTGIMNTEAFF. In DNA, the CDR3 is TGTGCCAGCAGTGATTCCGGGACAGGGATCATGAACACTGAAGCTTTCTTT.

This sequence joins TRBV19 and TRBJ2-4; 8 nucleotides match TRBD2. CDR3 length: 14 amino acids. The junction had 10 bases not matched to a gene; V was cut back by 6 bases and J by 9 bases. Germline lookup yields CDR1 LNHDA and CDR2 SQIVND (reference sequence). In nucleotides, the CDR3 is TGTGCCAGTAGACCCGGGGGGGGCAAACCCATTCAGTACTTC. Its protein product is CASRPGGGKPIQYF.

The chain carries TRBV3-1 (or the pseudogene TRBV3-2) and TRBJ2-5, with D hard to call. The germline V and J ends were trimmed by 4 bases and 7 bases, with 13 bases remaining between them. CDR3 length: 13 amino acids. Germline V gene data show CDR1 as LGHDT and CDR2 as YNNKEL (reference sequence). Here the CDR3 reads CASSLPSSGTQYF. CDR3 in DNA: TGTGCCAGCAGCCTACCCAGTTCTGGGACCCAGTACTTC.

This chain links TRBV27 with TRBJ2-7, with TRBD1 matching 12 bases. The J segment lost 5 bases and the V segment lost 0 bases, leaving 2 bases of the junction unmatched. The length of the CDR3 is 15 residues. Germline CDR1 is MNHEY and CDR2 is SMNVEV (reference sequence). CDR3 sequence: CASSLSGTGGHEQYF. As DNA, the CDR3 is TGTGCCAGCAGTTTATCCGGGACAGGGGGCCACGAGCAGTACTTC.

The chain recombines TRBV3-1 (or the pseudogene TRBV3-2) with TRBJ1-2; 9 bases are a match to TRBD1. From germline, CDR1 is LGHDT and CDR2 YNNKEL (reference sequence). The CDR3 has 14 amino acids. Trimming removed 0 bases from V and 8 bases from J; junction bases left unmatched: 4. The CDR3 DNA is TGTGCCAGCAGCCAAGAAAGGACAGGGGCCGGCTACACCTTC. Amino acids: CASSQERTGAGYTF.